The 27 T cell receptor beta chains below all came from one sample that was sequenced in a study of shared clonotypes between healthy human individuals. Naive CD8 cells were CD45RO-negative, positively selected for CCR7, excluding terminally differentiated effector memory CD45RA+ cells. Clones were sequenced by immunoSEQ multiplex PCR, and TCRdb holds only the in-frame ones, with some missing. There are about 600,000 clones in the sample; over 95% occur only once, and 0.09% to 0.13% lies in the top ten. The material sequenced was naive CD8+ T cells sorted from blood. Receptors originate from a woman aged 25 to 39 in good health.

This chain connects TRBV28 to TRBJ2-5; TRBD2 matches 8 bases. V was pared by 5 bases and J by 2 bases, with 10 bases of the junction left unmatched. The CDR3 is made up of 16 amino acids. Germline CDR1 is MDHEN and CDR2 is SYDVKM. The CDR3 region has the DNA TGTGCCAGCAGTCGTGACAGCGGGAGCCTACAAGAGACCCAGTACTTC. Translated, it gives CASSRDSGSLQETQYF.

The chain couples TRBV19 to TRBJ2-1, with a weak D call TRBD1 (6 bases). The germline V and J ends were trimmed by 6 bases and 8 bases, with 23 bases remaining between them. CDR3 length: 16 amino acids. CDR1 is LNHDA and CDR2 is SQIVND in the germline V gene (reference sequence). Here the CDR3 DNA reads TGTGCCAGTAGAACGGGGACAATGGGTCGGGACGATGAGCAGTTCTTC. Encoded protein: CASRTGTMGRDDEQFF.

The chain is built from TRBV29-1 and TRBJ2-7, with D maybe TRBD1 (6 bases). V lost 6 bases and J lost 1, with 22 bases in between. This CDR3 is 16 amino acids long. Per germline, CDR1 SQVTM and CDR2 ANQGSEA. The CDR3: CSVLHTGIKSSYEQYF. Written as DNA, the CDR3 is TGCAGCGTCCTACATACAGGGATCAAATCATCCTACGAGCAGTACTTC.

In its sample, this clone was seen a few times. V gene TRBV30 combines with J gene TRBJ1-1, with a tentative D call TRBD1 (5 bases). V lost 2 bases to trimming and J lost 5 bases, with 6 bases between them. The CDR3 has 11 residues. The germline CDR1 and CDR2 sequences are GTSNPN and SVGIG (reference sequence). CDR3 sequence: CAWSRGTEAFF. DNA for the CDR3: TGTGCCTGGAGTCGGGGGACTGAAGCTTTCTTT.

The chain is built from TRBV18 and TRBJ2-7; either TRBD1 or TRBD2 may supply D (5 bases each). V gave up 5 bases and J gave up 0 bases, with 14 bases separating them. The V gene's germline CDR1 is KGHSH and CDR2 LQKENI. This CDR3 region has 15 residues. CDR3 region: CASSTPQGASYEQYF. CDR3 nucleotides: TGTGCCAGCTCAACCCCCCAGGGAGCCTCCTACGAGCAGTACTTC.

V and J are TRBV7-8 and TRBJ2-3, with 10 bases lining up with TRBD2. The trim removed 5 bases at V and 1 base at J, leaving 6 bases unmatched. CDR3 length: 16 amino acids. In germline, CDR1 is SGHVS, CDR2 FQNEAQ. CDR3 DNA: TGTGCCAGCAGCGCTGGACTAGCGGAGCGCACAGATACGCAGTATTTT. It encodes CASSAGLAERTDTQYF.

CDR3 sequence (DNA): TGTGCCAGCCGTCGGAGACAGGGAACCGATCGCGGGGAAAAACTGTTTTTT. Amino acids: CASRRRQGTDRGEKLFF. The chain couples TRBV2 to TRBJ1-4; 7 nucleotides match TRBD1. In germline, CDR1 is SNHLY, CDR2 FYNNEI. Trimming removed 8 bases from V and 8 bases from J; junction bases left unmatched: 20. CDR3 length: 17 amino acids. Full variable domain (rest looked up from reference TRBV2 and TRBJ1-4): EPEVTQTPSHQVTQMGQEVILRCVPISNHLYFYWYRQILGQKVEFLVSFYNNEISEKSEIFDDQFSVERPDGSNFTLKIRSTKLEDSAMYFCASRRRQGTDRGEKLFFGSGTQLSVL.

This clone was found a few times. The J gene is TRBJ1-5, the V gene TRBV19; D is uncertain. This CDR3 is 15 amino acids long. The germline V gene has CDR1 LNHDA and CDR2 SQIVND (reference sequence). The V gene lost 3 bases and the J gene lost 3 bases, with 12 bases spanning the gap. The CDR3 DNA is TGTGCCAGTAGTATTTTGTTGGCAGCCAATCAGCCCCAGCATTTT. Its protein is CASSILLAANQPQHF.

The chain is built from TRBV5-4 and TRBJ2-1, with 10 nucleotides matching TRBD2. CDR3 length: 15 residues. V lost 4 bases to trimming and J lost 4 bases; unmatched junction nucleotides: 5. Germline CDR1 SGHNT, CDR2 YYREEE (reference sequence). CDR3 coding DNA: TGTGCCAGCAGCGGACGGACTAGCGGTTACAATGAGCAGTTCTTC. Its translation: CASSGRTSGYNEQFF.

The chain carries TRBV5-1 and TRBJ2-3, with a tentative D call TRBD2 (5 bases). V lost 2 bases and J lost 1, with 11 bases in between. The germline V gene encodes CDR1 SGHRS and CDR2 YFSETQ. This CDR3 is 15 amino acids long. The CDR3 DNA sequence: TGCGCCAGCAGCTTCGACGGACTTGGCACAGATACGCAGTATTTT. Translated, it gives CASSFDGLGTDTQYF.

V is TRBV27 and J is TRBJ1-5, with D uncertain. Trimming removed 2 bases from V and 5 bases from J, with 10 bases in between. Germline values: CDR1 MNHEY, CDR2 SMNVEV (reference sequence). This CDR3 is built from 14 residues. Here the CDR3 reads CASSLNYGYQPQHF. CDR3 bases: TGTGCCAGCAGTTTAAACTATGGGTATCAGCCCCAGCATTTT.

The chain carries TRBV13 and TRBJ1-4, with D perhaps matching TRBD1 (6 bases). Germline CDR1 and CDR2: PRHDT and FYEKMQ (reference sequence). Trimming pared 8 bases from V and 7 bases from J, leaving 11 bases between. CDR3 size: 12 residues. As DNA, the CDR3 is TGTGCCAGCGGGGGGCTGGGTGAAAAACTGTTTTTT. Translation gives CASGGLGEKLFF.

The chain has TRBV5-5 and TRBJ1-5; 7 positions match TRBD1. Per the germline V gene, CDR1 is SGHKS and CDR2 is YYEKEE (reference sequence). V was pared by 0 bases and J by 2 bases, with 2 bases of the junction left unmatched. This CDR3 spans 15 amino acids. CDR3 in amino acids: CASSLDGTGNQPQHF. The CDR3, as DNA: TGTGCCAGCAGCTTGGACGGGACAGGCAATCAGCCCCAGCATTTT.

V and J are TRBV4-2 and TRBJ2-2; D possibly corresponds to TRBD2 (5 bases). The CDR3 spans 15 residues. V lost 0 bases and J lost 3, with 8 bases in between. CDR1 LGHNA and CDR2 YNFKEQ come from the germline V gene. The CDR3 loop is CASSQEAGDTGELFF. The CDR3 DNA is TGTGCCAGCAGCCAAGAGGCCGGGGACACCGGGGAGCTGTTTTTT.

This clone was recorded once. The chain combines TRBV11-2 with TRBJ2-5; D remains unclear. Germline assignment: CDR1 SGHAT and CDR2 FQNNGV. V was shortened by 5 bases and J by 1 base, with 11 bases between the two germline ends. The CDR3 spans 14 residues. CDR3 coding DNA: TGTGCCAGCAGCCCCCGGCACATCCAAGAGACCCAGTACTTC. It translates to CASSPRHIQETQYF. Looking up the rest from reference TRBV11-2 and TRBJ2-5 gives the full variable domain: EAGVAQSPRYKIIEKRQSVAFWCNPISGHATLYWYQQILGQGPKLLIQFQNNGVVDDSQLPKDRFSAERLKGVDSTLKIQPAKLEDSAVYLCASSPRHIQETQYFGPGTRLLVL.

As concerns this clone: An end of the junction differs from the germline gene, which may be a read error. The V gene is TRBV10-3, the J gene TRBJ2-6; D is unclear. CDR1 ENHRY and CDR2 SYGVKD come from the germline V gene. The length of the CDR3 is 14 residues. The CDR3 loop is CAINEDSGANVLTF. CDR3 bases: TGTGCCATCAATGAGGACTCTGGGGCCAACGTCCTGACTTTC.

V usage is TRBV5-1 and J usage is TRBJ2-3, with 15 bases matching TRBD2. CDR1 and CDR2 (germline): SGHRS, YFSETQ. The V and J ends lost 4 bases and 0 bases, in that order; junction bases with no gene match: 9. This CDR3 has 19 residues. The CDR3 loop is CASSPLGTSGGLSTDTQYF. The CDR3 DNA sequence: TGCGCCAGCAGCCCGCTGGGGACTAGCGGGGGGTTAAGCACAGATACGCAGTATTTT.

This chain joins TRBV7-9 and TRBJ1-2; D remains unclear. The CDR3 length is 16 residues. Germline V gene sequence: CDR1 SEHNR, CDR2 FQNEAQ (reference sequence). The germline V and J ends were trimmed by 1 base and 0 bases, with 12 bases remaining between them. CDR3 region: CASSLVFEVANYGYTF. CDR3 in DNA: TGTGCCAGCAGCTTAGTTTTTGAGGTAGCTAACTATGGCTACACCTTC.

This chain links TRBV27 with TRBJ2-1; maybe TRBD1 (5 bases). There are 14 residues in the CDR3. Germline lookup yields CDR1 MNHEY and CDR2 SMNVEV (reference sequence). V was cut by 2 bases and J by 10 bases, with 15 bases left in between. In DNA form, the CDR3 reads TGTGCCAGCAGTTTACTAGGACACCTTGGGGAGCAGTTCTTC. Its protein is CASSLLGHLGEQFF.

The CDR3 protein is CASSIDSTDTQYF. The CDR3 nucleotides read TGTGCCAGTAGTATAGATAGCACAGATACGCAGTATTTT. The chain carries TRBV19 and TRBJ2-3, with D hard to call. Trimming left V 0 bases short and J 0 bases short, with 1 base between. This CDR3 has 13 amino acids. Germline V gene data show CDR1 as LNHDA and CDR2 as SQIVND (reference sequence).

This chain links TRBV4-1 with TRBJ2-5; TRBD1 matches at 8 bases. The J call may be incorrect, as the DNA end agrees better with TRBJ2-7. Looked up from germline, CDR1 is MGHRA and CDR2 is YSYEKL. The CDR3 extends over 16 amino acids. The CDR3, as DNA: TGCGCCAGCAGCCAAGGGCGAGGACAGGGAAATCACGAGCAGTACTTC. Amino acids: CASSQGRGQGNHEQYF.

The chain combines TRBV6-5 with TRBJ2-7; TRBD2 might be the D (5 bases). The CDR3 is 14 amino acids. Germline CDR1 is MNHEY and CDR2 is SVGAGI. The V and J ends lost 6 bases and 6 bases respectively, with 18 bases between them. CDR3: CASSPDLLGGEQYF. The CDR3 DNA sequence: TGTGCCAGCAGCCCCGACCTGCTAGGAGGCGAGCAGTACTTC.

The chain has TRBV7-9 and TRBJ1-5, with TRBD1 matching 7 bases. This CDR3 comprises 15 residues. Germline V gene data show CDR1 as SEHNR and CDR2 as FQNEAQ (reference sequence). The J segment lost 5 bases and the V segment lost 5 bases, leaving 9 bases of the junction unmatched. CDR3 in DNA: TGTGCCAGCAGCGGAGACAGGGAGGCTGATCAGCCCCAGCATTTT. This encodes CASSGDREADQPQHF. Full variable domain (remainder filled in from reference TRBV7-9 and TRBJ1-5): DTGVSQNPRHKITKRGQNVTFRCDPISEHNRLYWYRQTLGQGPEFLTYFQNEAQLEKSRLLSDRFSAERPKGSFSTLEIQRTEQGDSAMYLCASSGDREADQPQHFGDGTRLSIL.

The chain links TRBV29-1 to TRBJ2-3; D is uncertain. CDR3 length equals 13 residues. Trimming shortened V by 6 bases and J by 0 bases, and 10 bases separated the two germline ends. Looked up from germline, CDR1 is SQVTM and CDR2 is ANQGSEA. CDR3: CSVVFVSTDTQYF. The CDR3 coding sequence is TGCAGCGTCGTTTTCGTTAGCACAGATACGCAGTATTTT.

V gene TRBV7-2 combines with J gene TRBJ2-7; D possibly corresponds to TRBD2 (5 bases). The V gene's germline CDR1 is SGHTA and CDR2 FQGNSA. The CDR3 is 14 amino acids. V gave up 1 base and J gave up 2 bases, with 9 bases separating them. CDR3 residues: CASSLVRGTYEQYF. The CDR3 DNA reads TGTGCCAGCAGCTTAGTCCGAGGGACCTACGAGCAGTACTTC.

The CDR3 is CASSSGDNNQPQHF. The DNA for the CDR3 is TGTGCCAGCAGTTCAGGGGACAACAATCAGCCCCAGCATTTT. V and J are TRBV27 and TRBJ1-5, with D perhaps matching TRBD1 (6 bases). V gave up 4 bases and J gave up 3 bases, with 10 bases separating them. Germline CDR1 MNHEY, CDR2 SMNVEV (reference sequence). The length of the CDR3 is 14 residues.

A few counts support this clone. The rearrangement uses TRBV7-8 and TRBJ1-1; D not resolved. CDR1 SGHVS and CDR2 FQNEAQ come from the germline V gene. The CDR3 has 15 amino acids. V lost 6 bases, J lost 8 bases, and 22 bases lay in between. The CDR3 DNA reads TGTGCCAGCAGTTCAAAACACGGCCCGGCGCGAGAAGCTTTCTTT. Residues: CASSSKHGPAREAFF.